This T cell receptor (beta chain) was documented in a study of PD-1 blockade in mismatch repair-deficient tumors. The germline gives CDR1 SEHNR, CDR2 FQNEAQ (reference sequence). The CDR3 has 13 residues. Trimming cost V 5 bases and J 3 bases, with 10 bases left between them. PCR or immunohistochemistry showed mismatch repair deficiency in every enrolled patient. TCR sequencing covered a few patients who responded to pembrolizumab. The repertoire was sequenced with immunoSEQ multiplex PCR; TCRdb's copy has only in-frame clones and lacks some. The sample includes 120,000 or so clones, approximately 90% of them seen just once.

This material consisted of peripheral blood, taken 44 weeks after starting pembrolizumab. This sequence joins TRBV7-9 and TRBJ1-1, with D possibly TRBD1 on 5 matching bases. The receptor comes from an adult with mismatch repair-deficient cancer. CDR3 amino acids: CASSMTADTEAFF. CDR3 nucleotides: TGTGCCAGCAGCATGACAGCTGACACTGAAGCTTTCTTT.